This TCR beta chain was found in a study of T cell repertoires in cytomegalovirus infection. For the study at large: As its CMV epitopes, the study selected recently identified HLA-C-restricted and well-studied HLA-B-restricted targets. Public TCR beta signatures marked donors with CMV infection and the matching HLA. Study-level results: Cumulative public TCR beta family frequency identified carriers of CMV plus the relevant HLA. CMV-specific HLA-C-restricted TCR beta clonotypes dominated the ex vivo response.

As regards this clonotype: Its antigen is currently unknown.

This CDR3 is built from 14 residues. V lost 6 bases and J lost 3, with 11 bases in between. CDR1 is MNHNS, CDR2 SASEGT, per germline. MiXCR, applied by TCRdb to the reads, yields one record per CDR3 protein. The sample has approximately 300,000 distinct CDR3 sequences, 25% to 35% seen once. The rearrangement joins TRBV6-1 to TRBJ2-2; TRBD1 is a possible D gene (5 bases). The clonotype was recovered from a human donor in good health (CMV status not recorded). Some clones in this sample may be carry-over from other donors' samples. Sequencing was performed on cultured PBMCs, taken from culture after CMV antigen stimulation. CDR3 nucleotide sequence: TGTGCCAGCAGATCGCAGGGTGACACCGGGGAGCTGTTTTTT. Amino acid sequence: CASRSQGDTGELFF.